This TCR beta chain was identified in a study of tumor-infiltrating lymphocytes in glioblastoma multiforme (dated by TCRdb to the late 2010s). For context, the study as a whole: To test whether intratumoral genomic heterogeneity fosters TIL diversity, the study jointly examined somatic mutations, TIL diversity and immune response activity.

Broader findings and caveats from the paper: Clone frequencies may be distorted by RNA-based TCR sequencing because unequal numbers of TCR transcripts are carried by T cells. The authors noted that sorting T cells into functional subsets, which was not done in the study, would be a future improvement. Generalizability is limited because the TCR and somatic mutation analysis included only one glioblastoma patient.

The AllPrep DNA/RNA mini kit was used to purify genomic DNA and total RNA simultaneously from each of the roughly 9 tumor samples. Every RNA sample had an RNA integrity number above 6.5 and an OD 260/280 ratio above 1.9. As regards this clonotype: The antigen it binds to is not known. Base-call qualities are not available, and no considerably larger clone is one nucleotide away.

From cysteine to phenylalanine, the CDR3 is 15 amino acids long. Only the CDR3 DNA stays, 45 bases, in frame from base 1. In the germline V gene, CDR1 corresponds to SGHAT and CDR2 to FQNNGV. V loses 5 bases at its end and J loses 2 bases; junction bases beyond the gene matches: 8. TCRB libraries were built from RNA via three nested multiplex PCR rounds using a modified ARM-PCR protocol with multiple V-beta primers and a C-beta primer. TCRB-specific cDNA was synthesized from around 550 ng total RNA with ProtoScript II Reverse Transcriptase and a C-beta primer. For the TCRB libraries, no unique molecular identifiers were described. In the third PCR, barcodes and adapters were added over about 25 cycles with Deep VentR (exo-) polymerase, and the 250-500 bp bands were then gel purified. TCRB libraries were sequenced with 250 bp paired-end reads on an Illumina HiSeq 2500. The original methods were these. Trimmomatic was used to clean reads, FLASH to merge reads, MiGEC to assign V, D and J segments, and VDJtools to perform the analysis. The Shannon-Wiener diversity index, calculated using VDJtools, was used to quantify repertoire diversity. Using fastp trimming at Q25 and MiXCR clonotype assembly, TCRdb reanalyzed the public sequencing data and kept in-frame beta chains. Records with the same CDR3 protein are collapsed into one entry carrying the most frequent genes and DNA. For this entry, the V and J calls and clone size follow TCRdb and not the study's own pipeline. The sample records about 13,000 distinct CDR3 sequences, 66% of which are singletons. The top ten hold over 25% of the sample.

This TCR was sampled from a male donor with glioblastoma. The rearrangement combines TRBV11-2 with TRBJ2-5, with 7 middle bases fitting TRBD1. Sequenced material: brain tumor tissue. This receptor carries the CDR3 CASSTNRDSQETQYF. Read as DNA, the sequence is TGTGCCAGCAGCACCAATCGGGACAGTCAAGAGACCCAGTACTTC.